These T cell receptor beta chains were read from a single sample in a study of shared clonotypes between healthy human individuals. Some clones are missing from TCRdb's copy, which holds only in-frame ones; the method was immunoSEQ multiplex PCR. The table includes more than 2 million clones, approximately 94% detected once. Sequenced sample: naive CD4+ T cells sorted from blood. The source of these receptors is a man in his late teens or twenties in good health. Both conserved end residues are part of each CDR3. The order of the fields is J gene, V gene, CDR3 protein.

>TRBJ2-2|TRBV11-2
CASSLVGGTNTGELFF
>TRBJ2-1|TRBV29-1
CSVERGRRNNEQFF
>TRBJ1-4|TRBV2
CASTRDRGDSRRF
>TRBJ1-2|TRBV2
CASTPGGTEKGYTF
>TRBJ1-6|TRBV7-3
CASSLRGTVSLDSPLHF
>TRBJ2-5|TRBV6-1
CASSEAPLETQYF
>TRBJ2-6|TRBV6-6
CASRPTGNSGANVLTF
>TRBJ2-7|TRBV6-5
CASSGLAGDEQYF
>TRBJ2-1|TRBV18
CASSPPLPGQHNEQFF
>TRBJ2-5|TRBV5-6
CASSLAVQETQYF
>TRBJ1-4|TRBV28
CASRMGQINEKLFF
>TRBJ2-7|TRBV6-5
CASSYSIQANYEQYF
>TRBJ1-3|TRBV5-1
CASSPNGGGPGNTIYF
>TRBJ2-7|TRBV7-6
CASSLAGGGYEQYF
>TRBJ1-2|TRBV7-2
CASSHPRGGASNGYTF
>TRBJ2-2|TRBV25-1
CASRKLAGGSRDTGELFF
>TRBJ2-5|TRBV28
CASSSAGSGYF
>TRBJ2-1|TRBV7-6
CASSVTGDEQFF
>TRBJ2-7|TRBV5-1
CASSLDRVQYF
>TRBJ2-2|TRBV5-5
CATGTLNTGELFF
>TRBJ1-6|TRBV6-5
CASSYSRWGSSPLHF
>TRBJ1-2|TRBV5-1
CASSLDRVDRGYTF
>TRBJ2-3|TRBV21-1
CASSRGLAGSTDTQYF
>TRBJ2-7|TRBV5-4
CASSSLTGVDDEQYF
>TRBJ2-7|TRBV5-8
CASRVSRDPYEQYF
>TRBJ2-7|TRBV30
CAWSSGTGRNEQYF
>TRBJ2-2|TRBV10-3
CAISEFLSGSGTGELFF
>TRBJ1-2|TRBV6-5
CASSYLGQSHNYGYTF
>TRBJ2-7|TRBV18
CASSPSGATYEQYF
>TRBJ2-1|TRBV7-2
CASSYSGLDRFYNEQFF
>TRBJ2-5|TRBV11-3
CASSLGIGGAEETQYF
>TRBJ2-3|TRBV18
CASSPSGGGTDTQYF
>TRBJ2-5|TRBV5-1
CASSLAPIAGGQETQYF
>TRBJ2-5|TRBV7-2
CASSLGTGFATQYF
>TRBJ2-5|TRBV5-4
CASSLEGKQQETQYF
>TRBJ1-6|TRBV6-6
CASKPGQGGSPLHF
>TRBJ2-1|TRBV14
CASSQGFGGPSYNEQFF
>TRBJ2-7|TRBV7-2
CAWGDKPYEQYF
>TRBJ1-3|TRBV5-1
CASSLEGPVSSGNTIYF
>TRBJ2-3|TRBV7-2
CASSWRDTQYF
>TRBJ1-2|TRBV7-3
CASSLVEPPYGYTF
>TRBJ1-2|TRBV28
CAIEAVRGYTF
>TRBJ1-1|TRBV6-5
CASSQGQGVNTEAFF
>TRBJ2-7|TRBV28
CASTDPPGFHEQYF
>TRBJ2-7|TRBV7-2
CASSSRIAGAYEQYF
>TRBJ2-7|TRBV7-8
CASSLRDRGYEQYF
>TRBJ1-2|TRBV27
CASGLSPNYGYTF
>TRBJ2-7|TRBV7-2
CASSLSKIYEQYF
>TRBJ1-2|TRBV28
CASSFPLGRGNYGYTF
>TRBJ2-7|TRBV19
CASSITGTAYEQYF
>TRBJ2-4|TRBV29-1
CSVGVSDAIQYF
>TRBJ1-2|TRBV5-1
CASSLTSGGNYGYTF
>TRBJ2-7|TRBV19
CASSVGLAGAQQYF
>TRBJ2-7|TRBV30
CAWSRDLTYEQYF
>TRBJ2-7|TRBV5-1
CASSLLTGTTYEQYF
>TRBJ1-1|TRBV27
CASSPDRENTEAFF
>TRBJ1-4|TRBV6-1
CASSEAWGVEKLFF